The clone carrying this T cell receptor beta chain was detected a few times. Noted time point: after neoadjuvant nivolumab, at surgical resection. Patients were newly diagnosed with stage II-IVA oral cavity squamous cell carcinoma without prior systemic or radiation treatment. Clones were sequenced by immunoSEQ multiplex PCR, and TCRdb holds only the in-frame ones, with some missing. The table shows more than 7,500 clones, with roughly 60% occurring only once. This sample was taken from a study of neoadjuvant anti-PD-1 for oral cavity cancer. Study overall: Non-progressing patients received a fourth nivolumab dose near day 43, then surgery on days 50-56.

V was pared by 8 bases and J by 0 bases, with 13 bases between. Germline-derived CDR1 and CDR2 are WSHSY and SAAADI. This CDR3 is 15 amino acids long. V gene TRBV10-2 combines with J gene TRBJ2-2; D is unresolved. The TCR was taken from a person between 40 and 80 years old with oral cavity squamous cell carcinoma. This material consisted of PBMCs, taken after nivolumab (anti-PD-1) treatment. CDR3 nucleotides: TGCGCCAGCGTGAAGGAGACTTCGAACACCGGGGAGCTGTTTTTT. Its protein is CASVKETSNTGELFF.